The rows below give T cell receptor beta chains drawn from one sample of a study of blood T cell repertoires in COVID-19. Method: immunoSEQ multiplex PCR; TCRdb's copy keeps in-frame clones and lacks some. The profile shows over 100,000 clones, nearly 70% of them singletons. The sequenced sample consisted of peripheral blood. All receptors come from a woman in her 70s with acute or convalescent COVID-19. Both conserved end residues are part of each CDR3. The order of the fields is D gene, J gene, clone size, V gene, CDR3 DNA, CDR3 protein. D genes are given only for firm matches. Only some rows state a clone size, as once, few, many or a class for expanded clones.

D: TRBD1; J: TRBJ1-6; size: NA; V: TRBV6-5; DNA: TGTGCCAGCAGTTACACGACAGGGGAGGATTCACCCCTCCACTTT; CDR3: CASSYTTGEDSPLHF
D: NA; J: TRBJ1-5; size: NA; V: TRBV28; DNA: TGTGCCAGCAGTTTAGTTGGGGGGGCCAATCAGCCCCAGCATTTT; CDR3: CASSLVGGANQPQHF
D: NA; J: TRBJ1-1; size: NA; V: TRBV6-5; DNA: TGTGCCAGCAGTTACAACCACAGGGAAAACACTGAAGCTTTCTTT; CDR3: CASSYNHRENTEAFF
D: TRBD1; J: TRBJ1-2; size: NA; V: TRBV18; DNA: TGTGCCAGCTCACCGGACAGGCGGAGCGCCTATGGCTACACCTTC; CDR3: CASSPDRRSAYGYTF
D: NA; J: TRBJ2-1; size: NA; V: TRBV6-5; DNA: TGTGCCAGCAGTTACCAGGGATCTTCATTTGAGCAGTTCTTC; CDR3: CASSYQGSSFEQFF
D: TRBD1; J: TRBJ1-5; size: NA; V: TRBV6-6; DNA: TGTGCCAGCAGTCATAGACCCCCGGGGACAGGGGATAATCAGCCCCAGCATTTT; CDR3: CASSHRPPGTGDNQPQHF
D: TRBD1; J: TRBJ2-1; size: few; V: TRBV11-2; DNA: TGTGCCAGCAGCTTAAACAGGGGATGGAACAATGAGCAGTTCTTC; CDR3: CASSLNRGWNNEQFF
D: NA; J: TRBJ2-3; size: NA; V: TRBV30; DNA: TGTGCCTGGAGTGTTGGGGGGAGCACAGATACGCAGTATTTT; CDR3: CAWSVGGSTDTQYF
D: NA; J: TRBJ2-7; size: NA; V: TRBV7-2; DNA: TGTGCCAGCAGCTTAGAGGCGGGGCACTCCTACGAGCAGTACTTC; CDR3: CASSLEAGHSYEQYF
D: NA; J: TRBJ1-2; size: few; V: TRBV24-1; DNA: TGTGCCACCAGTGTACAGGGACCCTATGGCTACACCTTC; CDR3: CATSVQGPYGYTF
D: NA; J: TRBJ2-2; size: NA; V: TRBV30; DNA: TGTGCCTGGGGGGGGAGAGTAATCCTCACCGGGGAGCTGTTTTTT; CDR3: CAWGGRVILTGELFF
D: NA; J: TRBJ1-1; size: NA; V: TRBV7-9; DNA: TGTGCCAGCAGCCCTGCGGGGCAGGGAGGAGGAGCTTTCTTT; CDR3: CASSPAGQGGGAFF
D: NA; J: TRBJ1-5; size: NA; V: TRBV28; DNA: TGTGCCAGCAGTTTTGGGGCAGGGTATAGTCAGCCCCAGCATTTT; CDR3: CASSFGAGYSQPQHF
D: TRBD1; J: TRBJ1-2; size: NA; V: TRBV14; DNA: TGTGCCAGCAGCCCACGGACAGGGGATGGCTACACCTTC; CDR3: CASSPRTGDGYTF
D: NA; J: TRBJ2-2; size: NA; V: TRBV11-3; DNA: TGTGCCAGCAGCTTAGTACTATCGGGAACGAACACCGGGGAGCTGTTTTTT; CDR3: CASSLVLSGTNTGELFF
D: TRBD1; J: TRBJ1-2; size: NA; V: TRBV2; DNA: TGTGCCAGCTGCAGGGACAGACAAAACTATGGCTACACCTTC; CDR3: CASCRDRQNYGYTF
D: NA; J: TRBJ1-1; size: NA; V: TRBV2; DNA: TGTGCCAGCAGTGTCTCGGCAGGCGAAGCTTTCTTT; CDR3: CASSVSAGEAFF
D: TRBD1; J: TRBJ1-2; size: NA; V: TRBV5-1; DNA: TGCGCCAGCAGGTCGGACAGGGGGGGCTATGGCTACACCTTC; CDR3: CASRSDRGGYGYTF
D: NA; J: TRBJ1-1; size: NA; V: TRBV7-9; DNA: TGTGCCAGCAGCTTAAAGGCAGGCCAGGTCATGAACACTGAAGCTTTCTTT; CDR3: CASSLKAGQVMNTEAFF
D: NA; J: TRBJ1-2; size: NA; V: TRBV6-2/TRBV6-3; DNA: TGTGCCAGCAGTCAAATAACAGGCCCCAGTCTCAACTATGGCTACACCTTC; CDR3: CASSQITGPSLNYGYTF
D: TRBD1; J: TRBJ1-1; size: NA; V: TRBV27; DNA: TGTGCCAGCAGTCCGGGACAGGGGGGCGAAGCTTTCTTT; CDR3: CASSPGQGGEAFF
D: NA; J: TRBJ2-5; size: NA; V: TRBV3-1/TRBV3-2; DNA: TGTGCCAGCAGCCAGGGGGCCTCTCAAGAGACCCAGTACTTC; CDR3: CASSQGASQETQYF
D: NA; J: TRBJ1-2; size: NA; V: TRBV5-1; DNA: TGCGCCAGCAGCTTGGAACAGAAACATGGCTACACCTTC; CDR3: CASSLEQKHGYTF
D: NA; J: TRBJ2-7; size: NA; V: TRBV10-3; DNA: TGTGCCATCAGTGAGTCGGGCAGGGCCCGCGAGCAGTACTTC; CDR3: CAISESGRAREQYF
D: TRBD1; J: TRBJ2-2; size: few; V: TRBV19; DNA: TGTGCCAGTACGGGACAGGGGTTTTCCGGGGAGCTGTTTTTT; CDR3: CASTGQGFSGELFF
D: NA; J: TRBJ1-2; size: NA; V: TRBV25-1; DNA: TGTGCCAGCAGTGAGCAGGGGAGAGGAGGCTACACCTTC; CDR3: CASSEQGRGGYTF
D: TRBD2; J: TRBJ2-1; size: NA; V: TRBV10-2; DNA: TGCGCCAGCAGTGGTACTAGCGGGATCAATGAGCAGTTCTTC; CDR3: CASSGTSGINEQFF
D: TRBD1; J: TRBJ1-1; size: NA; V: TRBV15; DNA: TGTGCCACCAGCAGAGGCGGACAGGGAAGGACTGAAGCTTTCTTT; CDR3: CATSRGGQGRTEAFF
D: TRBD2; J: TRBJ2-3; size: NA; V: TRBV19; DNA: TGTGCCAGTAGTAAGGAGGGACTAGCAGATACGCAGTATTTT; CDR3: CASSKEGLADTQYF
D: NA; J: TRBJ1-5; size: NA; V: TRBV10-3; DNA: TGTGCCACCTCTGCAGGGGACAATCAGCCCCAGCATTTT; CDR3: CATSAGDNQPQHF
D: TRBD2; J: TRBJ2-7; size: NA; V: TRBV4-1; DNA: TGCGCCAGCAGCCAAGAGGGAGCGGGAATGGGGTACGAGCAGTACTTC; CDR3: CASSQEGAGMGYEQYF
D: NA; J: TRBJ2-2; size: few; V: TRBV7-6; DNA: TGTGCCAGCAGCCACCCCCTGACAGGAGAAAACACCGGGGAGCTGTTTTTT; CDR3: CASSHPLTGENTGELFF
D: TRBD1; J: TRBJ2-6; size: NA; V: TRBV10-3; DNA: TGTGCCATCAGTGAGAAAACAGGGGGATCTGGGGCCAACGTCCTGACTTTC; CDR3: CAISEKTGGSGANVLTF
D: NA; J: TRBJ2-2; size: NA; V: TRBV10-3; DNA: TGTGCCATCAGTGATCGGGAGAACGGGGAGCTGTTTTTT; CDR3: CAISDRENGELFF
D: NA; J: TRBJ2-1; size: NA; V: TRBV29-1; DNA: TGCAGCGTTGAACCGGGGGGCGGTAAGCGGGGCGCCCCTTCCAATGAGCAGTTCTTC; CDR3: CSVEPGGGKRGAPSNEQFF
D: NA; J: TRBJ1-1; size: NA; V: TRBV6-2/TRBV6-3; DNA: TGTGCCAGCAGTAACGGACTCACGAACACTGAAGCTTTCTTT; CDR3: CASSNGLTNTEAFF
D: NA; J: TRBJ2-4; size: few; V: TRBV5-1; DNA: TGCGCCAGCAGCTTGTCGGGAGCAATCCAAAACATTCAGTACTTC; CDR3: CASSLSGAIQNIQYF
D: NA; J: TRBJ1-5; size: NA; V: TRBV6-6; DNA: TGTGCCAGCAGCATACCCGGTGGCGGAAATCAGCCCCAGCATTTT; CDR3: CASSIPGGGNQPQHF